One and the same sample provided the 32 T cell receptor beta chains below, sequenced in a study of cytomegalovirus exposure and HLA in healthy donors. Both 60 Vbeta primers and 13 Jbeta primers went into the PCR. Clones were read by immunoSEQ multiplex PCR, and TCRdb kept only the in-frame ones, dropping some. Of roughly 84,000 clones in the sample, over 65% were seen once. The sample was PBMCs. The receptor source for this set is a man in his fifties or sixties in good health and CMV-seronegative.

CDR3: CASSQVFEGKLFF. The CDR3 DNA is TGCGCCAGCAGCCAAGTCTTTGAGGGAAAACTGTTTTTT. This chain uses TRBV4-1 with TRBJ1-4, with D unclear. The CDR3 runs to 13 residues. Germline-derived CDR1 and CDR2 are MGHRA and YSYEKL. Trimming took off 1 base at V and 10 bases at J, with 10 bases between the two ends.

V gene TRBV10-3 combines with J gene TRBJ2-7, with TRBD1 matching over 7 bases. V shed 6 bases and J 6 bases; nucleotides not matched to a gene: 11. Germline loops: CDR1 ENHRY, CDR2 SYGVKD. CDR3 size: 14 residues. CDR3 bases: TGTGCCATCAGGACCGGGACAGCTTACGTCGAGCAGTACTTC. Translation gives CAIRTGTAYVEQYF.

The chain uses TRBV5-1 and TRBJ2-2; 7 nucleotides agree with TRBD1. Germline lookup yields CDR1 SGHRS and CDR2 YFSETQ. CDR3 length: 15 amino acids. The V gene end was trimmed by 0 bases and the J gene end by 5 bases; junction bases not matched to a gene: 4. Here the CDR3 reads CASSLAPGQTGELFF. For the CDR3, the DNA is TGCGCCAGCAGCTTGGCGCCGGGACAGACCGGGGAGCTGTTTTTT.

The chain joins TRBV5-4 to TRBJ2-2, with D perhaps matching TRBD1 (7 bases). Germline CDR1 is SGHNT and CDR2 is YYREEE (reference sequence). Trimming removed 3 bases at V and 8 bases at J, with 11 bases between. CDR3 length equals 13 residues. The DNA for the CDR3 is TGTGCCAGCAGCTCAGGGGGGATAGGGGAGCTGTTTTTT. As protein: CASSSGGIGELFF.

The chain combines TRBV7-9 with TRBJ2-5; possibly TRBD1 for D (6 bases). This CDR3 has 11 residues. Germline V gene sequence: CDR1 SEHNR, CDR2 FQNEAQ (reference sequence). Trimming shortened V by 11 bases and J by 2 bases, and 9 bases separated the two germline ends. CDR3 DNA: TGTGCCGGACAGATGCAAGAGACCCAGTACTTC. Encoded protein: CAGQMQETQYF.

This clone was counted between two and nine times. The chain uses TRBV6-5 and TRBJ1-4, with TRBD1 matching over 7 bases. The J segment lost 2 bases and the V segment lost 8 bases, leaving 2 bases of the junction unmatched. Germline CDR1 MNHEY, CDR2 SVGAGI. This CDR3 contains 13 residues. CDR3 sequence: CASGQATNEKLFF. Here the CDR3 DNA reads TGTGCCAGCGGACAGGCCACTAATGAAAAACTGTTTTTT.

V is TRBV7-2 and J is TRBJ1-6; D is undetermined. V was cut by 10 bases and J by 0 bases, with 7 bases left in between. The CDR3 loop spans 13 amino acids. Per the germline V gene, CDR1 is SGHTA and CDR2 is FQGNSA. The CDR3 loop reads CATEISYNSPLHF. CDR3 in DNA: TGTGCCACCGAGATCTCCTATAATTCACCCCTCCACTTT.

The chain uses TRBV11-3 and TRBJ2-1, with a possible D match to TRBD2 (7 bases). V lost 3 bases, J lost 7 bases, and 16 bases lay in between. The length of the CDR3 is 15 residues. Germline V gene sequence: CDR1 SGHNT, CDR2 YENEEA. The DNA of the CDR3 is TGTGCCAGCAGCTTCCGGCAGGGAGGGGGTAATGAGCAGTTCTTC. Encoded protein: CASSFRQGGGNEQFF.

This chain connects TRBV9 to TRBJ2-5; 10 nucleotides line up with TRBD2. The CDR3 is 15 amino acids. Germline assignment: CDR1 SGDLS and CDR2 YYNGEE. Germline trimming cut 4 bases from V and 2 bases from J; bases unmatched to any gene: 5. CDR3: CASSRSGGVQETQYF. The CDR3 bases are TGTGCCAGCAGCAGAAGCGGGGGGGTTCAAGAGACCCAGTACTTC.

This clone was seen a handful of times. The V gene is TRBV27, the J gene TRBJ1-1; the D is unclear. The V gene lost 3 bases and the J gene lost 7 bases, with 18 bases spanning the gap. CDR1 and CDR2 from the germline V gene are MNHEY and SMNVEV (reference sequence). This CDR3 is 15 amino acids long. The CDR3 here is CASSFAGVSGGEAFF. The DNA for the CDR3 is TGTGCCAGCAGTTTTGCCGGGGTCTCTGGCGGTGAAGCTTTCTTT.

The chain links TRBV10-3 to TRBJ1-1, with 8 bases aligning to TRBD1. Germline V gene lookup returns CDR1 ENHRY and CDR2 SYGVKD. The V and J ends lost 3 bases and 3 bases, in that order; junction bases with no gene match: 6. The CDR3 sequence is 15 residues long. The CDR3 DNA follows: TGTGCCATCAGTGACCCAGGGGGACAGGACACTGAAGCTTTCTTT. It translates to CAISDPGGQDTEAFF.

The CDR3 reads CASPRRGRYEQYF. The CDR3 DNA sequence: TGTGCCAGCCCAAGGCGGGGACGCTACGAGCAGTACTTC. The chain recombines TRBV21-1 with TRBJ2-7; the table's TRBD2 call for D was not verified on the DNA. TRBV21-1 is shown as a pseudogene. The CDR3 has 13 amino acids.

This chain connects TRBV19 to TRBJ2-7, with 8 bases that match TRBD2. From germline, CDR1 is LNHDA and CDR2 SQIVND (reference sequence). CDR3 length equals 16 residues. V lost 4 bases and J lost 3; bases outside the gene matches: 11. CDR3 protein: CASSSPSGGIDYEQYF. CDR3 bases: TGTGCCAGTAGTAGCCCCTCGGGAGGGATTGACTACGAGCAGTACTTC.

The rearrangement uses TRBV4-1 and TRBJ2-7; the match to TRBD2 covers 8 bases. Germline CDR1 MGHRA, CDR2 YSYEKL. The CDR3 is made up of 17 amino acids. The trim removed 1 base at V and 1 base at J, leaving 9 bases unmatched. The CDR3 sequence: CASSQGAPGGVSYEQYF. The CDR3 bases are TGCGCCAGCAGCCAAGGAGCACCGGGGGGGGTGTCCTACGAGCAGTACTTC.

V usage is TRBV7-2 and J usage is TRBJ2-1; D gene unclear. Germline V gives CDR1 SGHTA, CDR2 FQGNSA. Trimming cost V 3 bases and J 9 bases, with 15 bases left between them. The CDR3 length is 14 residues. The CDR3 sequence: CASSLPLLVGEQFF. In DNA, the CDR3 is TGTGCCAGCAGCTTGCCCCTGCTAGTTGGTGAGCAGTTCTTC.

The rearrangement links TRBV10-1 to TRBJ2-2; the match to TRBD1 covers 8 bases. CDR3 size: 15 residues. The V gene's germline CDR1 is WNHNN and CDR2 SYGVQD (reference sequence). The J segment lost 0 bases and the V segment lost 5 bases, leaving 2 bases of the junction unmatched. DNA of the CDR3: TGCGCCAGCAGTCGGGGACAGGCGAACACCGGGGAGCTGTTTTTT. Its translation is CASSRGQANTGELFF.

The rearrangement links TRBV15 to TRBJ2-5; 7 bases align to TRBD2. V lost 3 bases to trimming and J lost 1 base; unmatched junction nucleotides: 5. Germline V gene sequence: CDR1 LNHNV, CDR2 YYDKDF (reference sequence). The CDR3 length is 15 residues. The CDR3 is CATSRGSGLQETQYF. DNA of the CDR3: TGTGCCACCAGCAGGGGTAGCGGGCTCCAAGAGACCCAGTACTTC. The full variable domain, in which reference TRBV15 and TRBJ2-5 provide the parts outside the CDR3, is DAMVIQNPRYQVTQFGKPVTLSCSQTLNHNVMYWYQQKSSQAPKLLFHYYDKDFNNEADTPDNFQSRRPNTSFCFLDIRSPGLGDTAMYLCATSRGSGLQETQYFGPGTRLLVL.

The V gene is TRBV10-1, the J gene TRBJ2-3, with 9 positions matching TRBD1. Per germline, CDR1 WNHNN and CDR2 SYGVQD (reference sequence). V shed 5 bases, J shed 0 bases, and the junction held 3 bases outside the gene matches. The CDR3 consists of 15 residues. This CDR3 reads CASSKDRGSTDTQYF. The CDR3 bases are TGCGCCAGCAGTAAGGACAGGGGAAGCACAGATACGCAGTATTTT.

The J gene is TRBJ1-1, the V gene TRBV5-4; TRBD1 is a possible D gene (6 bases). The V gene's germline CDR1 is SGHNT and CDR2 YYREEE (reference sequence). V was trimmed by 4 bases and J by 1 base, leaving 11 bases between them. This CDR3 has 14 amino acids. CDR3 region: CASSLQGANTEAFF. The CDR3 DNA sequence: TGTGCCAGCAGCCTACAGGGTGCGAACACTGAAGCTTTCTTT.

This rearrangement joins TRBV6-5 to TRBJ2-1, with TRBD2 matching 13 bases. V was pared by 1 base and J by 7 bases, with 1 base of the junction left unmatched. Germline V gene sequence: CDR1 MNHEY, CDR2 SVGAGI. The CDR3 totals 15 residues. The DNA of the CDR3 is TGTGCCAGCAGTTACTTACTAGCGGGGGGGAATGAGCAGTTCTTC. Residues: CASSYLLAGGNEQFF.

This rearrangement joins TRBV5-1 to TRBJ1-2; D is undetermined. The germline gives CDR1 SGHRS, CDR2 YFSETQ. The CDR3 extends over 16 amino acids. V was cut by 0 bases and J by 7 bases, with 19 bases left in between. The CDR3 loop reads CASSLGPGSAYGGYTF. DNA for the CDR3: TGCGCCAGCAGCTTGGGTCCGGGGAGTGCCTATGGTGGCTACACCTTC.

The chain carries TRBV29-1 and TRBJ2-1; D is perhaps TRBD2 (5 bases). Germline CDR1 reads SQVTM; CDR2 reads ANQGSEA. CDR3 length: 12 residues. V was cut by 4 bases and J by 10 bases, with 14 bases left in between. The CDR3 here is CSVVDLRREQFF. The CDR3 DNA reads TGCAGCGTTGTGGACCTACGGAGGGAGCAGTTCTTC.

The rearrangement links TRBV6-5 to TRBJ2-1; 9 bases are shared with TRBD1. V lost 2 bases to trimming and J lost 8 bases; unmatched junction nucleotides: 10. Looked up from germline, CDR1 is MNHEY and CDR2 is SVGAGI. The CDR3 contains 16 residues. The CDR3 is CASSYGSPTGGHEQFF. Here the CDR3 DNA reads TGTGCCAGCAGTTACGGCTCCCCGACAGGGGGGCATGAGCAGTTCTTC.

The chain carries TRBV5-4 and TRBJ1-1; D is unclear. Looked up from germline, CDR1 is SGHNT and CDR2 is YYREEE (reference sequence). With 4 bases removed from V and 1 base from J, the gap between germline ends came to 8 bases. There are 13 residues in the CDR3. This CDR3 is CASSMDGNTEAFF. The CDR3 DNA reads as TGTGCCAGCAGCATGGACGGGAACACTGAAGCTTTCTTT.

This rearrangement joins TRBV7-6 to TRBJ2-5; D is possibly TRBD2 (6 bases). The V gene lost 8 bases and the J gene lost 3 bases, with 19 bases spanning the gap. This CDR3 is built from 15 residues. Looked up from germline, CDR1 is SGHVS and CDR2 is FNYEAQ. CDR3 in amino acids: CASSAPGGVKETQYF. For the CDR3, the DNA is TGTGCCAGCTCAGCCCCCGGGGGAGTCAAAGAGACCCAGTACTTC. Supplemented by reference TRBV7-6 and TRBJ2-5, the full variable domain reads GAGVSQSPRYKVTKRGQDVALRCDPISGHVSLYWYRQALGQGPEFLTYFNYEAQQDKSGLPNDRFSAERPEGSISTLTIQRTEQRDSAMYRCASSAPGGVKETQYFGPGTRLLVL.

The chain couples TRBV5-6 to TRBJ1-6, with D possibly being TRBD1 (5 bases). Germline CDR1 and CDR2: SGHDT and YYEEEE. V gave up 2 bases and J gave up 9 bases, with 12 bases separating them. The CDR3 runs to 14 residues. CDR3 region: CASSFRGGGSPLHF. CDR3 bases: TGTGCCAGCAGCTTTCGGGGGGGTGGTTCACCCCTCCACTTT.

This chain uses TRBV5-1 with TRBJ1-6, with D perhaps TRBD1 (6 bases). In germline, CDR1 is SGHRS, CDR2 YFSETQ. The ends were cut back, 5 bases at V and 10 bases at J, with 19 bases in the middle. This CDR3 has 15 amino acids. The CDR3 region is CASRGIQGKGSPLHF. The CDR3, as DNA: TGCGCCAGCAGGGGTATACAGGGAAAAGGGTCACCCCTCCACTTT.

This clone was seen a handful of times. The J gene is TRBJ2-3, the V gene TRBV6-6; D uncertain. Germline loops: CDR1 MNHNY, CDR2 SVGAGI (reference sequence). This CDR3 has 11 amino acids. V was cut by 4 bases and J by 6 bases, with 5 bases left in between. The CDR3 DNA reads TGTGCCAGCAGTTCCCTGGATACGCAGTATTTT. Amino acids: CASSSLDTQYF.

V gene TRBV7-3 combines with J gene TRBJ2-7; 7 positions agree with TRBD1. The germline V gene has CDR1 SGHTA and CDR2 FQGTGA. This CDR3 is 17 amino acids long. With V trimmed by 4 bases and J by 3 bases, 15 bases remained unmatched. The CDR3 region is CASSSPIRDSTFYEQYF. For the CDR3, the DNA is TGTGCCAGCAGCTCCCCTATACGGGACAGCACCTTCTACGAGCAGTACTTC.

The chain carries TRBV5-1 and TRBJ2-5, with D unresolved. The CDR3 covers 14 residues. Deletions cut 0 bases from V and 1 base from J, with 7 bases between. The germline CDR1 and CDR2 sequences are SGHRS and YFSETQ. In DNA, the CDR3 is TGCGCCAGCAGCTTGGGACACCCCCAAGAGACCCAGTACTTC. This gives the protein CASSLGHPQETQYF.

Worth noting for this clone: The junction does not match germline at one end; this may be a read error. This CDR3 is also generated by other DNA sequences in the sample. This chain joins TRBV30 and TRBJ1-2; no definite D call. Germline-derived CDR1 and CDR2 are GTSNPN and SVGIG (reference sequence). The CDR3 totals 12 residues. This CDR3 is CAWRSGNYGYTF. The CDR3, as DNA: TGCGCCTGGAGATCGGGGAACTATGGCTACACCTTC.

This chain uses TRBV19 with TRBJ1-6; tentative D call: TRBD1 (6 bases). Germline V gene sequence: CDR1 LNHDA, CDR2 SQIVND (reference sequence). This CDR3 is 15 amino acids long. The V gene lost 6 bases and the J gene lost 7 bases, with 16 bases spanning the gap. Written as DNA, the CDR3 is TGTGCCAGTAGGCCAATAGGACAGCCGAATTCACCCCTCCACTTT. This encodes CASRPIGQPNSPLHF.